Listed below are T cell receptor beta chains from one sample, sequenced in a study of blood T cell repertoires in COVID-19. Some clones are missing from TCRdb's copy, which holds only in-frame ones; the method was immunoSEQ multiplex PCR. The sample gives around 190,000 clones, roughly nine tenths of which show up once; less than 2% is in the top ten. Material: peripheral blood. The receptor source for this set is a man aged 18 to 30 who had recovered from COVID-19. The CDR3 runs from the conserved cysteine through the conserved F or W. A D gene is named only where the DNA matches it firmly. Clone size is shown for a subset of rows, as once, few, many or a class of expanded clone.

j_call,d_call,v_call,clone_size,cdr3_aa,cdr3_nt
TRBJ1-1,TRBD1,TRBV27,NA,CASRGQENTEAFF,TGTGCCAGCAGGGGACAGGAGAACACTGAAGCTTTCTTT
TRBJ2-1,NA,TRBV4-2,NA,CASSQGGSTPEQFF,TGTGCCAGCAGCCAAGGCGGCAGCACCCCTGAGCAGTTCTTC
TRBJ1-1,TRBD1,TRBV9,NA,CASSPDTGGTEAFF,TGTGCCAGCAGCCCAGACACAGGGGGCACTGAAGCTTTCTTT
TRBJ1-3,TRBD1,TRBV5-1,NA,CASSLTTGAGNTIYF,TGCGCCAGCAGCTTGACGACAGGGGCAGGAAACACCATATATTTT
TRBJ1-3,NA,TRBV5-1,once,CASSLGQSSGNTIYF,TGCGCCAGCAGCTTGGGACAGTCGTCTGGAAACACCATATATTTT
TRBJ1-2,NA,TRBV28,NA,CASKSEFKGYTF,TGTGCCAGCAAAAGCGAATTTAAGGGCTACACCTTC
TRBJ1-1,TRBD1,TRBV7-3,once,CASSPGTAGSAEAFF,TGTGCCAGCAGCCCCGGGACAGCCGGTAGCGCTGAAGCTTTCTTT
TRBJ2-1,NA,TRBV6-5,once,CASSYSFSVTEQFF,TGTGCCAGCAGTTACTCGTTTTCAGTCACTGAGCAGTTCTTC
TRBJ2-3,NA,TRBV7-2,NA,CASRSGGVVYSDTQYF,TGTGCCAGCAGATCCGGAGGAGTCGTTTATTCAGATACGCAGTATTTT
TRBJ1-6,NA,TRBV10-3,NA,CAISESAGVGSPLHF,TGTGCCATCAGTGAGTCTGCAGGGGTCGGCTCACCCCTCCACTTT
TRBJ1-6,TRBD1,TRBV5-1,few,CASSPEGTGYSPLHF,TGCGCCAGCAGCCCCGAGGGGACAGGGTATTCACCCCTCCACTTT
TRBJ1-5,NA,TRBV2,NA,CASSDGGGYQPQHF,TGTGCCAGCAGTGATGGGGGGGGCTATCAGCCCCAGCATTTT
TRBJ1-5,NA,TRBV2,few,CASTRNRDQPQHF,TGTGCCAGCACCAGGAACAGGGATCAGCCCCAGCATTTT
TRBJ1-1,NA,TRBV10-3,NA,CAISNRDTEAFF,TGTGCCATCAGTAACAGGGATACTGAAGCTTTCTTT
TRBJ1-1,TRBD1,TRBV2,once,CASRLTGGNTEAFF,TGTGCCAGCAGACTCACAGGGGGTAACACTGAAGCTTTCTTT
TRBJ1-2,TRBD1,TRBV5-1,NA,CASSLGTGGGYGYTF,TGCGCCAGCAGCTTGGGGACAGGGGGCGGCTATGGCTACACCTTC
TRBJ1-6,TRBD1,TRBV5-4,NA,CASSLTGDSPLHF,TGTGCCAGCAGCTTGACAGGGGATTCACCCCTCCACTTT
TRBJ1-5,TRBD1,TRBV11-2,few,CASSSGTGGTQPQHF,TGTGCCAGCAGCTCTGGGACAGGGGGCACTCAGCCCCAGCATTTT
TRBJ2-7,TRBD2,TRBV11-2,NA,CASSYASGYEQYF,TGTGCCAGCAGCTACGCTAGCGGGTACGAGCAGTACTTC
TRBJ1-1,TRBD1,TRBV7-2,NA,CASSSGQEGLPMNTEAFF,TGTGCCAGCAGCTCCGGACAGGAGGGCTTACCTATGAACACTGAAGCTTTCTTT
TRBJ1-5,TRBD1,TRBV7-9,NA,CASSHTGTGVQPQHF,TGTGCCAGCAGCCACACCGGGACAGGGGTTCAGCCCCAGCATTTT
TRBJ2-1,NA,TRBV7-9,NA,CASSPYAQLGEQFF,TGTGCCAGCAGCCCTTACGCTCAACTAGGTGAGCAGTTCTTC
TRBJ1-5,NA,TRBV6-6,NA,CASNLGRVGVSQPQHF,TGTGCCAGCAACCTAGGCAGGGTTGGCGTTAGTCAGCCCCAGCATTTT
TRBJ2-2,NA,TRBV24-1,NA,CATSALDNTGELFF,TGTGCCACCAGTGCGTTAGATAACACCGGGGAGCTGTTTTTT
TRBJ2-3,TRBD2,TRBV28,NA,CASSLGSSGSTDTQYF,TGTGCCAGCAGTTTAGGGTCTAGCGGTAGCACAGATACGCAGTATTTT
TRBJ2-2,NA,TRBV6-6,NA,CASSYSKPTGELFF,TGTGCCAGCAGTTACTCGAAGCCCACCGGGGAGCTGTTTTTT
TRBJ1-1,NA,TRBV19,NA,CASSLSSSVNTEAFF,TGTGCCAGTAGTCTTTCGTCGTCTGTGAACACTGAAGCTTTCTTT
TRBJ2-7,NA,TRBV11-3,NA,CASSSPPLYEQYF,TGTGCCAGCAGCTCCCCCCCCCTGTACGAGCAGTACTTC
TRBJ2-7,NA,TRBV14,NA,CASSQEFRGSYEQYF,TGTGCCAGCAGCCAGGAGTTTAGGGGATCCTACGAGCAGTACTTC
TRBJ1-6,NA,TRBV30,NA,CAWSEEYNSPLHF,TGTGCCTGGAGTGAAGAGTATAATTCACCCCTCCACTTT
TRBJ2-3,NA,TRBV18,NA,CASTQGGGTDTQYF,TGTGCCAGCACGCAGGGAGGTGGAACAGATACGCAGTATTTT
TRBJ1-4,NA,TRBV4-3,NA,CASSTGLQEKLFF,TGCGCCAGCAGCACCGGGTTGCAGGAAAAACTGTTTTTT
TRBJ2-7,TRBD2,TRBV9,NA,CANDTHPLRLAAYEQYF,TGTGCCAACGATACCCACCCATTACGACTAGCGGCCTACGAGCAGTACTTC
TRBJ2-7,TRBD2,TRBV27,NA,CASSFASGSYEQYF,TGTGCCAGCAGTTTTGCTAGCGGGAGCTACGAGCAGTACTTC
TRBJ1-5,NA,TRBV28,NA,CASREQSYQPQHF,TGTGCCAGCAGGGAACAGAGTTATCAGCCCCAGCATTTT
TRBJ1-2,TRBD1,TRBV15,NA,CATSRAGQGKSYGYTF,TGTGCCACCAGCAGAGCGGGACAGGGTAAGAGCTATGGCTACACCTTC
TRBJ2-5,NA,TRBV10-3,NA,CAIGPGETQYF,TGTGCCATCGGGCCCGGAGAGACCCAGTACTTC
TRBJ2-5,NA,TRBV4-3,NA,CASSPGFQETQYF,TGCGCCAGCAGCCCAGGCTTCCAAGAGACCCAGTACTTC
TRBJ2-1,TRBD2,TRBV13,NA,CASSARTSGSFRLEQFF,TGTGCCAGCAGCGCCCGGACTAGCGGGAGCTTCAGGCTTGAGCAGTTCTTC
TRBJ2-5,NA,TRBV7-9,NA,CASSSFWGETQYF,TGTGCCAGCAGCTCCTTCTGGGGCGAGACCCAGTACTTC
TRBJ2-5,NA,TRBV7-9,NA,CASSHSRVEYQETQYF,TGTGCCAGCAGCCACTCCAGGGTGGAGTACCAAGAGACCCAGTACTTC
TRBJ2-5,TRBD1,TRBV28,NA,CASSPLTGGDQETQYF,TGTGCCAGCAGCCCCCTGACAGGGGGGGACCAAGAGACCCAGTACTTC
TRBJ1-2,TRBD1,TRBV5-4,NA,CASSLEQGNYGYTF,TGTGCCAGCAGCCTCGAACAGGGGAACTATGGCTACACCTTC
TRBJ2-7,NA,TRBV10-3,NA,CAISDPGVGSYEQYF,TGTGCCATCAGTGATCCAGGGGTAGGATCCTACGAGCAGTACTTC
TRBJ2-1,NA,TRBV12-5,NA,CASGLWGEYNEQFF,TGTGCTAGTGGTTTATGGGGGGAGTACAATGAGCAGTTCTTC
TRBJ2-1,NA,TRBV9,NA,CASSSRRDFISYNEQFF,TGTGCCAGCAGCTCTCGCCGGGACTTTATATCCTACAATGAGCAGTTCTTC
TRBJ2-5,TRBD1,TRBV5-1,NA,CASSLGQGGETQYF,TGCGCCAGCAGCTTGGGACAGGGGGGAGAGACCCAGTACTTC
TRBJ1-2,NA,TRBV2,NA,CAIRTAVYTF,TGTGCCATTAGGACAGCAGTCTACACCTTC
TRBJ2-1,NA,TRBV25-1,NA,CASSSYSGSSYNEQFF,TGTGCCAGCAGTTCTTATAGCGGAAGCTCCTACAATGAGCAGTTCTTC
TRBJ2-2,NA,TRBV6-5,NA,CASSPGGELFF,TGTGCCAGCAGTCCCGGCGGGGAGCTGTTTTTT
TRBJ2-7,TRBD2,TRBV5-4,NA,CASSFSGRRTYEQYF,TGTGCCAGCAGCTTTAGCGGGAGGAGGACCTACGAGCAGTACTTC
TRBJ2-1,TRBD2,TRBV10-2,NA,CASSETGLALYNEQFF,TGCGCCAGCAGTGAGACGGGACTAGCGTTATACAATGAGCAGTTCTTC
TRBJ2-3,NA,TRBV7-9,NA,CASSSRDTQYF,TGTGCCAGCAGCTCTAGGGATACGCAGTATTTT
TRBJ2-7,TRBD2,TRBV4-1,NA,CASSQEGTSGYEQYF,TGCGCCAGCAGCCAAGAAGGGACTAGCGGATACGAGCAGTACTTC
TRBJ1-1,NA,TRBV5-1,NA,CASSLYSLGETEAFF,TGCGCCAGCAGCTTGTATTCTCTCGGGGAGACTGAAGCTTTCTTT
TRBJ2-3,NA,TRBV28,NA,CASRPTGRVDTDTQYF,TGTGCCAGCAGACCCACAGGGAGAGTGGACACAGATACGCAGTATTTT
TRBJ2-1,TRBD2,TRBV10-3,NA,CAISESTGGVYNEQFF,TGTGCCATCAGTGAGTCGACGGGAGGCGTTTACAATGAGCAGTTCTTC